This T cell receptor beta chain was captured by sequencing in a study of cytomegalovirus exposure and HLA in healthy donors. Looked up from germline, CDR1 is ENHRY and CDR2 is SYGVKD. V lost 5 bases, J lost 4 bases, and 6 bases stayed unmatched. The CDR3 extends over 14 amino acids. 13 Jbeta primers and 60 Vbeta primers were used for the PCR. Libraries were prepared by immunoSEQ multiplex PCR; TCRdb keeps only in-frame clonotypes and omits some of them. The sample records some 150,000 clones, under 75% being singletons. Material: PBMCs. The chain recombines TRBV10-3 with TRBJ2-7, with TRBD1 matching 9 bases. This sequence was found in a woman aged 55-69 years in good health and CMV-seropositive. The CDR3 spells CAISSGTGPYEQYF. As DNA, the CDR3 is TGTGCCATCAGTTCCGGGACAGGGCCGTACGAGCAGTACTTC.